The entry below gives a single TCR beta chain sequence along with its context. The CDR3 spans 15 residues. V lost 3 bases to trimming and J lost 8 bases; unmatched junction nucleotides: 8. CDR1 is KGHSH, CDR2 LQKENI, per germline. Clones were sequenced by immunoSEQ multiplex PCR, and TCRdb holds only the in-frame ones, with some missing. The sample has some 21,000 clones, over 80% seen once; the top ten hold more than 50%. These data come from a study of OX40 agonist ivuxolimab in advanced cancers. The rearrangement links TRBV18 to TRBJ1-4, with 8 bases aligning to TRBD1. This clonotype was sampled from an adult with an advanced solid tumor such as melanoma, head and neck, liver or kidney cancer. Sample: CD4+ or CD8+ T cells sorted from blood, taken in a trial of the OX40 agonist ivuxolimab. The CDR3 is CASSPPDRAGEKLFF. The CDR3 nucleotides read TGTGCCAGCTCACCTCCGGACAGGGCGGGGGAAAAACTGTTTTTT.